This entry is about one T cell receptor (beta chain). Its matching antigen is unknown. An Oncomine TCR Beta short-read assay was used to sequence the DNA from cultured CD4+ T cells. After culture, CD4+ T cells served as the source for genomic DNA extraction. MiXCR, applied by TCRdb to the PCR reads, yields one record per CDR3 protein. The table lists a few thousand distinct CDR3 sequences, about 71% of them singletons. The sample comes from a study of vaccination and CD4 T cells after COVID-19. The wider study: Two Hispanic individuals were among six male and four female convalescent patients.

Germline loops: CDR1 MNHNS, CDR2 SASEGT. V lost 7 bases, J lost 0 bases, and 5 bases lay in between. This CDR3 spans 12 amino acids. Treatment defined: 10-day PBMC culture with coronavirus spike peptide pools or control peptides (ViraFEST assay). The chain has TRBV6-1 and TRBJ2-3; D is unresolved. Material for sequencing was CD4+ T cells from blood, cultured in vitro. This sequence was found in a human donor who had recovered from COVID-19. In nucleotides, the CDR3 is TGTGCCAGCACCTTCAGCACAGATACGCAGTATTTT. Protein sequence: CASTFSTDTQYF.